This T cell receptor beta chain was obtained from a study of identical twins. Study-level findings and limits: Beta out-of-frame twin sharing showed a weaker excess. Models underestimated how often monozygotic twins shared out-of-frame TCR alpha.

This clonotype showed up many times. Antigen: not known. CDR3 length: 13 amino acids. Trimming cost V 4 bases and J 9 bases, with 12 bases left between them. Germline loops: CDR1 KGHDR, CDR2 SFDVKD. The cDNA had a unique molecular identifier and a template-switch universal primer site. TCRdb passed the 5' RACE reads through MiXCR, listing each CDR3 protein once. The sample lists around 490,000 distinct CDR3 sequences; about 16% were seen once. The same sample was also studied in work on yellow fever vaccine responses in identical twins. In that study: In identical twins, vaccine T cell responses appeared partly shared and partly individual.

The origin of this receptor is a woman aged 18-29 years in good health. Material for sequencing was CD4+ T cells sorted from blood. The rearrangement uses TRBV24-1 and TRBJ2-1, with D unclear. The CDR3 DNA reads as TGTGCCACCAGTGACCCGCCGATCACTGAGCAGTTCTTC. Its translation is CATSDPPITEQFF.